The source of this T cell receptor (beta chain) is a study of cytomegalovirus exposure and HLA in healthy donors (dated by TCRdb to about 2017). Some background on the complete study: An earlier analysis of roughly 630 of the donors reported about 290 Gb of sequence data and some 100 million unique TCR beta sequences from about 180 million T cells. An early release that covered roughly 600 HLA-typed donors contained about 300 gigabases of sequencing data and 85 million to 100 million unique TCR sequences. Of the 300 to 500 genotyped donors, more than 75% were placed in the genetic ancestry cluster associated with self-reported Caucasian donors. The study aimed to test whether signatures of past pathogen exposure could be identified by cataloging public T cell receptors. The study profiled the T cell repertoires of 550 to 700 subjects by immunosequencing and related them to cytomegalovirus serostatus. A separate validation cohort of over 95 different subjects was used in addition to the approximately 700-subject first cohort. High-throughput TCR immunosequencing, statistical association of individual TCRs with disease status, and machine learning were combined to predict cytomegalovirus infection status. To study patterns of TCR occurrence, a later analysis re-analyzed previously published TCR beta repertoires from more than 550 donors and added high-resolution HLA genotyping. Rather than drawing on any new phenotypic data, the later analysis identified candidate immune exposures from TCR beta sequences and the way those sequences occurred across donors. An earlier analysis of more than 450 of the donors used high-throughput TCR beta sequencing to judge whether each TCR beta V gene segment behaved as functional or pseudogenic. Donor age, sex, ethnicity and CMV serostatus were compiled together with the repertoire data. A later genetic analysis took genome-wide SNP genotypes for about three fifths of the 666 donors and used that subset as a discovery cohort. Every repertoire in the discovery cohort had been generated on one and the same sequencing platform. HLA typing included class I and class II loci at four-digit resolution. The number of typed donors differed by locus: about 620-640 for A, B, C, DRB1 and DQB1; about 520 for DQA1; some 590 for DPA1; and roughly 490 for DPB1. About five DR-DQ haplotypes were handled as single units for association and clustering, since linkage in the cohort was strong. Among a few hundred genotyped donors of the cohort, an average of roughly 240,000 unique TCR beta nucleotide sequences were sequenced per donor, about a sixth of them non-productive. Paper-wide results and their limitations: The authors suggested that the approach could potentially be generalized to other disease states and immunological phenotypes. An earlier analysis of some 560 of the donors showed that most TCR beta V segments appeared in productive rearrangements either about 87% or about 30% of the time, which broadly matched IMGT annotations. Linkage disequilibrium might explain the correlated functional status among segregating V segments, but an unknown experimental factor could not be excluded. Assigning TCR associations to individual alleles was difficult when HLA alleles, especially DR and DQ, strongly co-occurred. In this cohort, only TCR beta chains were sequenced, and detectable features were limited by the absence of alpha or paired-chain data. In vitro tests confirmed that a few of the cytomegalovirus-associated TCR beta chains recognize cytomegalovirus antigens. An association between a missense DCLRE1C variant and V-gene and J-gene trimming of TCR beta chains was found in a later genetic analysis and replicated in an independent cohort. The classifier was reported to diagnose cytomegalovirus status with high specificity and sensitivity in both the original cohort and the validation cohort. Sequencing depth was assumed to be roughly uniform across donors in the presence/absence analyses, though that assumption may not hold. Most CMV-associated TCR beta chains appeared to be HLA-restricted in a later analysis, and the HLA associations seemed to be driven largely by CMV exposure. A further reported finding was that TCR beta sequences accurately predicted the HLA-A and HLA-B alleles for most subjects in the first cohort. At a false discovery rate of 0.05, a later analysis linked some 18,000 TCR beta sequences to specific HLA alleles. According to a later genetic analysis, donors in an Asian-associated ancestry cluster had fewer N-insertions in productive TCRs than the approximately 700-donor mean. Most TCR sequences were observed very rarely across donors, whereas some public TCRs were present in many individuals. Immune exposure information for the cohort was limited to CMV serostatus. The sequencing pipeline was judged likely to have produced a cluster of highly shared sequence variants as a technical artifact. In the study, 150 to 200 TCR beta chains were listed as associated with cytomegalovirus. In a later analysis, TCR association rates were found to vary across HLA loci, with the most associated TCRs seen for DRB1 alleles and the fewest for HLA-C alleles. Seventeen rarely observed V segments, including chromosome 9 orphons, were excluded from the earlier analysis of a few hundred of the donors because counts were too low. In a later analysis, several top co-occurrence clusters were reported to appear linked to parvovirus B19, influenza, CMV and Epstein-Barr virus. Because some donors lacked HLA typing at each locus, the association tests relied only on the typed subset. The 87-base-pair reads could not distinguish some IMGT-functional V segments, including TRBV6-2 and TRBV6-3, so those segments were excluded. In a later analysis, HLA-associated TCR beta chains showed more clonal expansion and lower generation probabilities than non-associated chains that were equally common.

Library generation was performed with the immunoSEQ multiplex PCR assay. A mixture of 60 forward primers for TCR Vbeta segments and 13 reverse primers for TCR Jbeta segments was used in the multiplex PCR. Amplification of the CDR3 region of rearranged TCR beta genes was performed with a multiplex PCR assay on genomic DNA. The amplified TCR beta libraries were sequenced on the Illumina HiSeq System as 87-base-pair reads. Under the source paper's analysis protocol: Across the 670 or so repertoires, a later analysis counted 80 million or so unique TCR beta chains, around 11 million of which were shared by at least two donors. A nearest-neighbor algorithm error-corrected the raw reads and collapsed the reads into unique sequences, merging closely related sequences to remove PCR and sequencing errors. CDR3 sequences were aligned to IMGT reference sequences to assign V, D and J gene segments. For a sequence to be retained, a match of at least six nucleotides was required to both a V gene segment and a J gene segment. A rearrangement counted as productive if the CDR3 had no stop codons and remained in frame with V and J, and every other rearrangement counted as non-productive. CDR3 was defined according to IMGT convention as the region running from the second conserved V-encoded cysteine to the conserved J-encoded phenylalanine. The earlier analysis of about 620 of the donors excluded sequences that lacked an unambiguous match to a single V gene segment. An earlier analysis of several hundred of the donors called V segments functional above 56.7% productive rearrangements and segregating when the between-donor standard deviation exceeded 5%. A statistical classification framework was built for diagnosing cytomegalovirus status from the catalog of TCR beta chain sequences. In a later analysis, V and J genes were assigned by comparing TCR nucleotide sequences against IMGT/GENE-DB human TR gene sequences. Using the TCRdist pipeline, a later analysis assigned CDR3 sequences along with most-parsimonious VDJ recombination scenarios. In a later analysis, every TCR beta chain was defined by the combination of its CDR3 amino acid sequence and its V-gene family, and reads without a unique V-gene family were dropped. To address suspected cross-contamination and a sequencing artifact, a later analysis removed approximately 600 highly shared, low-generation-probability nucleotide sequences. For each public chain, a later analysis derived a clonal expansion index from normalized ranks of inferred template counts within each repertoire. Generation probabilities in a later analysis came from a VDJ recombination model fitted to out-of-frame rearrangements, and those results were checked against IGoR. In a later analysis, hypergeometric tests were used to score TCR-TCR, TCR-HLA and TCR-CMV co-occurrence, with a repertoire-size bias correction applied to TCR pairs. A later analysis estimated false discovery rates by permuting HLA or CMV assignments 20 times. In a later analysis, co-occurring TCRs were grouped with DBSCAN, and TCRdist sequence similarity was added when clustering was performed within HLA-allele-positive subsets. Co-occurrence clustering excluded repertoires with fewer than 30,000 or more than 120,000 public chains, plus five with anomalous nucleotide sharing. This is the immuneACCESS table as TCRdb keeps it, with only in-frame sequences that have V and J called. A part of the clones is gone; compared with another copy, unresolved V genes explain less than half, and the rest is unexplained. V and J calls and clone size are given by that table; D and trimming were obtained from the DNA. The sample contains tens of thousands of clones, roughly 79% of them found a single time. The ten largest clones capture roughly 3.1% of the sample.

In total, 600 or so healthy bone marrow donors made up the cohort. At the time of sampling, all cohort members were nominally healthy, though unrecorded immune exposures were likely present. The donor was CMV seronegative and belonged to the group of over 300 seronegative cohort members. A peripheral blood sample was collected from each donor, and TCR beta sequencing was performed on peripheral blood mononuclear cells. The Qiagen DNeasy Blood Extraction Kit was used to extract genomic DNA from the blood cell samples. At the junction V is shortened by 3 bases and J by 8 bases, with 16 bases in between. CDR1 MDHEN and CDR2 SYDVKM are derived from the germline V gene. The CDR3, from cysteine to phenylalanine, totals 14 residues. CDR3 DNA is the only sequence kept; it has 42 bases, read in frame from the first base. Points on this clone: This receptor's antigen is unknown. Base qualities are not at hand, and no much larger clone is one base apart.

Rearrangement joined TRBV28 to TRBJ1-2, and the D gene may be TRBD1, 5 bases matching. The TCR sequence derives from a man in his forties or fifties in good health and CMV-seronegative. Material for sequencing was PBMCs. Here the CDR3 is given as CASSFAGPGGGYTF. The DNA reads TGTGCCAGCAGTTTCGCGGGGCCCGGGGGGGGCTACACCTTC.